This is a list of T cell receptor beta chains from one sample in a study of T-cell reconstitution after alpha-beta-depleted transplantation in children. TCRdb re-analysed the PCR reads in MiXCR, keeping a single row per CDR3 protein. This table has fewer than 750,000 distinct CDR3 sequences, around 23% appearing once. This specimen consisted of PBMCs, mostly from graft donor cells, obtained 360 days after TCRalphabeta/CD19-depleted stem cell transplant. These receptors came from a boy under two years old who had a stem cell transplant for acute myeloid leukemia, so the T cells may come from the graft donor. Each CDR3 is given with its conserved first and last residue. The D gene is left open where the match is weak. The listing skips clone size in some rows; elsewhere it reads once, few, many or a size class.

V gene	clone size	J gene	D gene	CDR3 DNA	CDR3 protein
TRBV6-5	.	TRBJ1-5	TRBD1	TGTGCCAGCAGTTACTCAACCGGGACAGGCAATCAGCCCCAGCATTTT	CASSYSTGTGNQPQHF
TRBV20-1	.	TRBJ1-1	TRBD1	TGCAGTGCTAGAGGGACCCCGGGACAGGTTGTTTCGGCTTTCTTT	CSARGTPGQVVSAFF
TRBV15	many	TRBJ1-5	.	TGTGCCACCAGCATAGACAATCACCTCAATCAGCCCCAGCATTTT	CATSIDNHLNQPQHF
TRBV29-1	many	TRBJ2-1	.	TGCAGCGTTGAAGCCGCTCTCAATGAGCAGTTCTTC	CSVEAALNEQFF
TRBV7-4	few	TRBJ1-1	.	TGTGCCAGCAGCTTGTCCTTGACAGCCGGAAGTCTGAACACTGAAGCTTTCTTT	CASSLSLTAGSLNTEAFF
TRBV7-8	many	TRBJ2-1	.	TGTGCCAGCAGCTCCGGACTAGAAGAGAGGGGGTACAATGAGCAGTTCTTC	CASSSGLEERGYNEQFF
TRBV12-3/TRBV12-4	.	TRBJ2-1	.	TGTGCCAGCAGTACCGCGGCTAGCGAATACAATGAGCAGTTCTTC	CASSTAASEYNEQFF
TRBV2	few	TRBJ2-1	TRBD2	TGTGCCAGCGAGCGGGGGGGCCGGAATGAGCAGTTCTTC	CASERGGRNEQFF
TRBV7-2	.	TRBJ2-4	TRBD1	TGTGCCAGCAGCTTGGGGGACAGGGAAGACATTCAGTACTTC	CASSLGDREDIQYF
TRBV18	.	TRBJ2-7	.	TGTGCCAGCTCACCACTCAACCTACAGGGTCTCTCCTACGAGCAGTACTTC	CASSPLNLQGLSYEQYF
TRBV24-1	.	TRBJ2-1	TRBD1	TGTGCCACCAGTGAAACCGGGACAGGGGCTACTTGGTTCTTC	CATSETGTGATWFF
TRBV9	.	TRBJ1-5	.	TGTGCCAGCAGCGTAGGCAGGGGAGACAATCAGCCCCAGCATTTT	CASSVGRGDNQPQHF
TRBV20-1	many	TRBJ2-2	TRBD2	TGCAGTGCTACTGGCAGGGGAGTGGGGAAACTAGCGGGGGGGCCTGACACCGGGGAGCTGTTTTTT	CSATGRGVGKLAGGPDTGELFF
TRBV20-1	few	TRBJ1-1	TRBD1	TGCAGTGCTACCATACCTTTCCGGGACAGGGGGAACACTGAAGCTTTCTTT	CSATIPFRDRGNTEAFF
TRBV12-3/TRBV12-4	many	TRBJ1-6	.	TGTGCCAGCGGGGACACCGTTAATTCACCCCTCCACTTT	CASGDTVNSPLHF
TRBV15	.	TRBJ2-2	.	TGTGCCACCAGCCGGGGGAGTTGGAGGGTGGACACCGGGGAGCTGTTTTTT	CATSRGSWRVDTGELFF
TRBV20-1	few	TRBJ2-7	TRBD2	TGCAGTGCTAGAGATCGGGAGACTAGCCCTTTTGAATACGAGCAGTACTTC	CSARDRETSPFEYEQYF
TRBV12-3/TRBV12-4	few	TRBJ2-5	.	TGTGCCAGCAGTCTGAGGGGCGGGCAAGAGACCCAGTACTTC	CASSLRGGQETQYF
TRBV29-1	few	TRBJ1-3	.	TGCAGCGTTGAAAGGACCCCGGACACCATATATTTT	CSVERTPDTIYF
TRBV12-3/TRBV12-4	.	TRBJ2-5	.	TGTGCCAGCACCCTTTCGGGGGTGAGAGAGACCCAGTACTTC	CASTLSGVRETQYF
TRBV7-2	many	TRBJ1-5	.	TGTGCCAGCAGCTTAATGGTCAATCAGCCCCAGCATTTT	CASSLMVNQPQHF
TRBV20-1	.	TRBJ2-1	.	TGCTGTGCCCAGAAATGGGGGCCTTCCTACAATGAGCAGTTCTTC	CCAQKWGPSYNEQFF
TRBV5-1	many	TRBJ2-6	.	TGCGCCAGCAGCCTAGACCGGGCCCTGGCTGGGGCCAACGTCCTGACTTTC	CASSLDRALAGANVLTF
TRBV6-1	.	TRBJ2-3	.	TGTGCCAGCAGGGGAACTTTCTTAGATACGCAGTATTTT	CASRGTFLDTQYF
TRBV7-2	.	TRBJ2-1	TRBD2	TGTGCCAGCAGCTTGGGACTAGCGGGGGCCCCCTACAATGAGCAGTTCTTC	CASSLGLAGAPYNEQFF
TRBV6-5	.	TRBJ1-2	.	TGTGCCAGCAGTTACCTCGACGGGGCCTACACCTTC	CASSYLDGAYTF
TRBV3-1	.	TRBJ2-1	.	TGTGCCAGCAGCCTAGGTGGACATAACAATGAGCAGTTCTTC	CASSLGGHNNEQFF
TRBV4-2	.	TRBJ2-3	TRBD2	TGTGCCAGCAGCCGGCCGGGACTAGCGGGGGAAAAGGCTAGCACAGATACGCAGTATTTT	CASSRPGLAGEKASTDTQYF